This TCR beta chain was found in a study of T cells in women clearing cervical HPV infection. The assay was immunoSEQ multiplex PCR, and TCRdb's table has in-frame clones only and misses some. The ten most abundant clones cover 2.5% to 3.5% of a sample with about 22,000 clones. Of note for this clone: The CDR3 is cut off 3 residues early in the read; its end comes from the germline J gene.

The V gene lost 6 bases and the J gene lost 1 base, with 13 bases spanning the gap. This CDR3 spans 14 amino acids. CDR1 is SGHTS, CDR2 YDEGEE, per germline. The sequence came from a woman aged 18-69 years with a cervical HPV16 infection that either progressed to CIN3+ or cleared (not recorded which). The material sequenced was blood buffy coat. This rearrangement joins TRBV5-8 to TRBJ1-1, with D perhaps TRBD1 (5 bases). CDR3 sequence reads: CASTGGVANTEAFF. The DNA read from the CDR3 is TGTGCCAGCACCGGAGGGGTGGCGAACACTGAA. The entire variable domain, with the rest obtained from reference TRBV5-8 and TRBJ1-1, is as follows: EAGVTQSPTHLIKTRGQQATLRCSPISGHTSVYWYQQALGLGLQFLLWYDEGEERNRGNFPPRFSGRQFPNYSSELNVNALELEDSALYLCASTGGVANTEAFFGQGTRLTVV.